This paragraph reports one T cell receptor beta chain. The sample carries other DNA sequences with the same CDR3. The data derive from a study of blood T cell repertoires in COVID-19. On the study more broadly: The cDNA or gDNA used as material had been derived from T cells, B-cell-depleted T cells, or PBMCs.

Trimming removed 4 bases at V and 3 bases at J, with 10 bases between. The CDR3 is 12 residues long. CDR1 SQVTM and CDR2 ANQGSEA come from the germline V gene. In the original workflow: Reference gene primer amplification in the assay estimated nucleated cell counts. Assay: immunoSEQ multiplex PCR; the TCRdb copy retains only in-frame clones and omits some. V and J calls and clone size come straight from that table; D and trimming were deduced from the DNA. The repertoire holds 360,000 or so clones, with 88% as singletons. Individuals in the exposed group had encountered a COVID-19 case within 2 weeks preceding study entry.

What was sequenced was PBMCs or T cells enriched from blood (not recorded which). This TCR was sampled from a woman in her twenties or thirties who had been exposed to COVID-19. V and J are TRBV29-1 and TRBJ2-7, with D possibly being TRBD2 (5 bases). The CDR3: CSVGSGNYEQYF. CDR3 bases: TGCAGCGTTGGCTCCGGGAACTACGAGCAGTACTTC.